This TCR beta chain appears in the sequencing data of a study of Ad26.COV2.S vaccination and SARS-CoV-2 variants. Remarks on this clone: What it binds is not known.

The data were produced by immunoSEQ multiplex PCR, yet TCRdb's version contains in-frame clones alone and is incomplete. The top ten hold 2% to 2.5% of the sample, which has 300,000 to 350,000 clones, around four fifths seen once. Treatment given: some 19 received Ad26.COV2.S at low or high dose, single or two shots; about 5 received placebo; per-sample allocation not given. Sampling occurred on day 63 after the first vaccine or placebo injection. Regarding the study as a whole: Substantial breadth was reportedly displayed by spike-specific CD8+ and CD4+ T cell responses after vaccination.

V lost 2 bases and J lost 4, with 14 bases in between. Germline V gene data show CDR1 as LGHNT and CDR2 as FRNRAP. CDR3 length equals 15 residues. The clonotype originates from a person between 18 and 65 years old who received the Ad26.COV2.S COVID-19 vaccine or a placebo. The chain is built from TRBV12-5 and TRBJ1-1; TRBD1 might be the D (6 bases). The sequences come from peripheral blood, collected in a trial of Ad26.COV2.S vaccine versus placebo. The CDR3 DNA sequence: TGTGCTAGTGGTTTGAGGGGGTTGGAAGGCACTGAAGCTTTCTTT. Amino acids: CASGLRGLEGTEAFF.